A selection of T cell receptor beta chains follows, all from one sample in a study of T cell changes during pregnancy in multiple sclerosis. Method: immunoSEQ multiplex PCR; TCRdb's copy keeps in-frame clones and lacks some. Of 69,000 or so clones in the sample, roughly 88% were seen once. The source was peripheral blood, collected in the third trimester of pregnancy. These receptors were obtained from a female donor with multiple sclerosis, enrolled in a pregnancy study. Each CDR3 is given with its conserved first and last residue. A D gene is named only where the DNA matches it firmly. A clone size is listed for some rows: how often the clone was seen (once, few, many), or a class if it is expanded.

CDR3 length: 15
D gene: TRBD2
J gene: TRBJ2-1
V gene: TRBV4-3
clone size: NA
CDR3 DNA: TGCGCCAGCAGCCTGGGGGGGGGCTCCTACAATGAGCAGTTCTTC
CDR3 protein: CASSLGGGSYNEQFF

CDR3 length: 12
D gene: NA
J gene: TRBJ1-4
V gene: TRBV7-2
clone size: once
CDR3 DNA: TGTGCCAGCAGCCCCCAGGGTGAAAAACTGTTTTTT
CDR3 protein: CASSPQGEKLFF

CDR3 length: 14
D gene: TRBD1
J gene: TRBJ2-7
V gene: TRBV6-6
clone size: NA
CDR3 DNA: TGTGCCAGCAGGGCGAGGGACAGCTCCTACGAGCAGTACTTC
CDR3 protein: CASRARDSSYEQYF

CDR3 length: 13
D gene: TRBD2
J gene: TRBJ2-1
V gene: TRBV28
clone size: NA
CDR3 DNA: TGTGCCCTTAGCGGGGGGTACTTCAATGAGCAGTTCTTC
CDR3 protein: CALSGGYFNEQFF

CDR3 length: 16
D gene: TRBD2
J gene: TRBJ2-5
V gene: TRBV5-6
clone size: NA
CDR3 DNA: TGTGCCAGCAGCTCCCGACTAGCGGGGCTTCAAGAGACCCAGTACTTC
CDR3 protein: CASSSRLAGLQETQYF

CDR3 length: 16
D gene: TRBD1
J gene: TRBJ1-1
V gene: TRBV6-6
clone size: NA
CDR3 DNA: TGTGCCAGCAGCCGGTGGACAGGGGCTGAGAACACTGAAGCTTTCTTT
CDR3 protein: CASSRWTGAENTEAFF

CDR3 length: 14
D gene: NA
J gene: TRBJ1-5
V gene: TRBV30
clone size: NA
CDR3 DNA: TGTGCCTGGAGTCTGGTGGCAAGCAATCAGCCCCAGCATTTT
CDR3 protein: CAWSLVASNQPQHF

CDR3 length: 13
D gene: NA
J gene: TRBJ1-2
V gene: TRBV7-9
clone size: NA
CDR3 DNA: TGTGCCAGCAGCCCCGCTGCAGGAGGTGGCTACACCTTC
CDR3 protein: CASSPAAGGGYTF

CDR3 length: 14
D gene: NA
J gene: TRBJ2-4
V gene: TRBV5-1
clone size: NA
CDR3 DNA: TGCGCCAGCAGTGAGGGGGGGTCCAAAAACATTCAGTACTTC
CDR3 protein: CASSEGGSKNIQYF

CDR3 length: 17
D gene: TRBD2
J gene: TRBJ2-1
V gene: TRBV4-1
clone size: NA
CDR3 DNA: TGCGCCAGCAGCCAAAGTCTAGCGGGGCTGTCCTACAATGAGCAGTTCTTC
CDR3 protein: CASSQSLAGLSYNEQFF

CDR3 length: 16
D gene: NA
J gene: TRBJ1-2
V gene: TRBV5-3
clone size: NA
CDR3 DNA: TGTGCCAGAAGCGAAACGCGAGGCAGGGTTGTCTATGGCTACACCTTC
CDR3 protein: CARSETRGRVVYGYTF

CDR3 length: 14
D gene: NA
J gene: TRBJ1-1
V gene: TRBV9
clone size: NA
CDR3 DNA: TGTGCCAGCAGCGTCGGGGGGGCAACAACTGAAGCTTTCTTT
CDR3 protein: CASSVGGATTEAFF

CDR3 length: 15
D gene: NA
J gene: TRBJ1-3
V gene: TRBV7-2
clone size: NA
CDR3 DNA: TGTGCCAGCAGCTTAGGCGGGGTCTCTGGAAACACCATATATTTT
CDR3 protein: CASSLGGVSGNTIYF

CDR3 length: 15
D gene: NA
J gene: TRBJ1-5
V gene: TRBV6-1
clone size: NA
CDR3 DNA: TGTGCCAGCGCGGCCTACAGGGCCAGCAATCAGCCCCAGCATTTT
CDR3 protein: CASAAYRASNQPQHF

CDR3 length: 12
D gene: NA
J gene: TRBJ2-1
V gene: TRBV11-2
clone size: NA
CDR3 DNA: TGTGCCAGCAGCTCACTAGGGAGGGAGCAGTTCTTC
CDR3 protein: CASSSLGREQFF

CDR3 length: 11
D gene: NA
J gene: TRBJ1-2
V gene: TRBV20-1
clone size: NA
CDR3 DNA: TGCAGTGCCCAAGAGAGGCAGAGCTACACCTTC
CDR3 protein: CSAQERQSYTF

CDR3 length: 17
D gene: NA
J gene: TRBJ1-3
V gene: TRBV7-9
clone size: NA
CDR3 DNA: TGTGCCAGCAGCCCAGCCCCGCAGGGCTCGTCTGGAAACACCATATATTTT
CDR3 protein: CASSPAPQGSSGNTIYF

CDR3 length: 14
D gene: NA
J gene: TRBJ1-4
V gene: TRBV7-9
clone size: NA
CDR3 DNA: TGTGCCAGCAGCTTGGCGGGGTTGGGTGAAAAACTGTTTTTT
CDR3 protein: CASSLAGLGEKLFF

CDR3 length: 15
D gene: NA
J gene: TRBJ1-2
V gene: TRBV30
clone size: NA
CDR3 DNA: TGTGCCTGGACCACCTCGGACGGACTCCTCTATGGCTACACCTTC
CDR3 protein: CAWTTSDGLLYGYTF

CDR3 length: 13
D gene: NA
J gene: TRBJ2-7
V gene: TRBV28
clone size: NA
CDR3 DNA: TGTGCCAGCAGTTTGGCCGACAGTGACGAGCAGTACTTC
CDR3 protein: CASSLADSDEQYF

CDR3 length: 16
D gene: TRBD1
J gene: TRBJ2-2
V gene: TRBV13
clone size: NA
CDR3 DNA: TGTGCCAGCAGCTTAGAAGGGGGCCTGAACACCGGGGAGCTGTTTTTT
CDR3 protein: CASSLEGGLNTGELFF

CDR3 length: 15
D gene: TRBD1
J gene: TRBJ1-3
V gene: TRBV2
clone size: once
CDR3 DNA: TGTGCCAGCAGGCGACAGGGCTTATCTGGAAACACCATATATTTT
CDR3 protein: CASRRQGLSGNTIYF

CDR3 length: 16
D gene: TRBD2
J gene: TRBJ2-5
V gene: TRBV7-9
clone size: NA
CDR3 DNA: TGTGCCAGCAGCCCTGGGGTAGCGGGGGAGTGGGAGACCCAGTACTTC
CDR3 protein: CASSPGVAGEWETQYF

CDR3 length: 16
D gene: NA
J gene: TRBJ1-4
V gene: TRBV15
clone size: NA
CDR3 DNA: TGTGCCACCAGCAGGATCGACAGCCGAACTAATGAAAAACTGTTTTTT
CDR3 protein: CATSRIDSRTNEKLFF

CDR3 length: 16
D gene: TRBD2
J gene: TRBJ2-1
V gene: TRBV4-3
clone size: NA
CDR3 DNA: TGCGCCAGCAGCCTTCCCGGGGGGGGCCGTAGTAATGAGCAGTTCTTC
CDR3 protein: CASSLPGGGRSNEQFF

CDR3 length: 13
D gene: NA
J gene: TRBJ2-7
V gene: TRBV4-1
clone size: few
CDR3 DNA: TGCGCCAGCAGCCAAGACTACCGGGACGAGCAGTACTTC
CDR3 protein: CASSQDYRDEQYF

CDR3 length: 13
D gene: NA
J gene: TRBJ1-4
V gene: TRBV5-1
clone size: NA
CDR3 DNA: TGCGCCAGCAGGGACAGCGATAATGAAAAACTGTTTTTT
CDR3 protein: CASRDSDNEKLFF